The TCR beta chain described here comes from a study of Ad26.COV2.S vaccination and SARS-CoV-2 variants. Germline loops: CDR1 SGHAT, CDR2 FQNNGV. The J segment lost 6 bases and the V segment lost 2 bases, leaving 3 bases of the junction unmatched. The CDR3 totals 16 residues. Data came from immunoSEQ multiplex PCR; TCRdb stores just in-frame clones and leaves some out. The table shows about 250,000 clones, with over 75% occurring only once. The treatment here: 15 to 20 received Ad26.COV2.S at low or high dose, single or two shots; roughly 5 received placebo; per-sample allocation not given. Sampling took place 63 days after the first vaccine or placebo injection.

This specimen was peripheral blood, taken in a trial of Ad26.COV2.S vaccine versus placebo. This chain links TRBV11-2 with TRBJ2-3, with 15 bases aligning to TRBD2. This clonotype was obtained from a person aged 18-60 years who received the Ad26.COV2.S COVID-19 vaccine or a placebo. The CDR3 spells CASSLWTSGGADTQYF. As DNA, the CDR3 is TGTGCCAGCAGCTTATGGACTAGCGGGGGGGCGGATACGCAGTATTTT.